The 29 T cell receptor beta chains in this list originate from one sample, sequenced in a study of blood T cell repertoires in COVID-19. Sequenced by immunoSEQ multiplex PCR; TCRdb stores in-frame clones only, minus some. Of some 120,000 clones in the sample, roughly 79% were seen once. Sequencing used peripheral blood. Source of these receptors: a human donor in a cohort sampled during active COVID-19.

With respect to this clone: This same CDR3 is encoded by further DNA sequences in the sample. The chain carries TRBV5-1 and TRBJ2-7, with D uncertain. Germline CDR1 and CDR2: SGHRS and YFSETQ. Trimming pared 3 bases from V and 3 bases from J, leaving 4 bases between. The CDR3 is made up of 11 amino acids. The CDR3: CASSSGYEQYF. The CDR3 nucleotides are TGCGCCAGCAGCTCCGGCTACGAGCAGTACTTC. The whole variable domain, filled in from reference TRBV5-1 and TRBJ2-7, reads KAGVTQTPRYLIKTRGQQVTLSCSPISGHRSVSWYQQTPGQGLQFLFEYFSETQRNKGNFPGRFSGRQFSNSRSEMNVSTLELGDSALYLCASSSGYEQYFGPGTRLTVT.

This clone was recorded once. This chain uses TRBV2 with TRBJ1-5; 10 bases map to TRBD1. J lost 6 bases, V lost 6 bases, and 8 bases had no gene match. There are 15 residues in the CDR3. The germline CDR1 and CDR2 sequences are SNHLY and FYNNEI. The CDR3 protein is CASRARGQGGQPQHF. As DNA, the CDR3 is TGTGCCAGCAGAGCGAGAGGACAGGGGGGTCAGCCCCAGCATTTT. Full variable domain (missing parts from reference TRBV2 and TRBJ1-5): EPEVTQTPSHQVTQMGQEVILRCVPISNHLYFYWYRQILGQKVEFLVSFYNNEISEKSEIFDDQFSVERPDGSNFTLKIRSTKLEDSAMYFCASRARGQGGQPQHFGDGTRLSIL.

The V gene is TRBV10-2, the J gene TRBJ2-7; 12 bases match TRBD2. The V gene end was trimmed by 5 bases and the J gene end by 8 bases; junction bases not matched to a gene: 7. The CDR3 is 14 residues long. The germline CDR1 and CDR2 sequences are WSHSY and SAAADI. The CDR3 region is CASSIRTSGDQQYF. The CDR3 coding sequence is TGCGCCAGCAGTATCCGGACTAGCGGGGATCAGCAGTACTTC.

The chain carries TRBV30 and TRBJ2-5, with 9 bases lining up with TRBD2. The CDR3 is 16 residues long. Trimming took 5 bases from V and 1 from J; bases not matched to a gene: 11. Germline lookup yields CDR1 GTSNPN and CDR2 SVGIG (reference sequence). The CDR3 loop reads CAWGAGTSWAQETQYF. CDR3 coding DNA: TGTGCCTGGGGGGCCGGGACTAGCTGGGCCCAAGAGACCCAGTACTTC.

This clone was counted once. This sequence joins TRBV11-2 and TRBJ1-2; D is undetermined. Germline CDR1 reads SGHAT; CDR2 reads FQNNGV. The CDR3 length is 14 residues. The V end lost 1 base, the J end lost 0 bases, and 6 bases lay between the germline ends. The CDR3 DNA is TGTGCCAGCAGCTTAGGGAGAGCTAACTATGGCTACACCTTC. It yields the protein CASSLGRANYGYTF.

The V gene is TRBV6-5, the J gene TRBJ1-1, with D unresolved. The CDR3 runs to 13 residues. CDR1 MNHEY and CDR2 SVGAGI come from the germline V gene. V was pared by 2 bases and J by 3 bases, with 7 bases between. The DNA of the CDR3 is TGTGCCAGCAGTTACCGGGAGCACACTGAAGCTTTCTTT. It specifies CASSYREHTEAFF.

V is TRBV6-6 and J is TRBJ1-4; unclear D gene. V lost 0 bases and J 7 bases, leaving 9 bases between the germline ends. CDR1 and CDR2 from the germline V gene are MNHNY and SVGAGI (reference sequence). This CDR3 comprises 14 residues. The chain's CDR3 is CASSYSPDTEKLFF. CDR3 nucleotides: TGTGCCAGCAGTTACTCCCCCGACACTGAAAAACTGTTTTTT.

The rearrangement joins TRBV9 to TRBJ2-5; no clear D. Trimming left V 4 bases short and J 0 bases short, with 7 bases between. The CDR3 spans 13 residues. Looked up from germline, CDR1 is SGDLS and CDR2 is YYNGEE. The CDR3 sequence: CASSPGYQETQYF. CDR3 DNA: TGTGCCAGCAGCCCCGGGTACCAAGAGACCCAGTACTTC. Complete variable domain (other parts from reference TRBV9 and TRBJ2-5): DSGVTQTPKHLITATGQRVTLRCSPRSGDLSVYWYQQSLDQGLQFLIQYYNGEERAKGNILERFSAQQFPDLHSELNLSSLELGDSALYFCASSPGYQETQYFGPGTRLLVL.

The chain is built from TRBV10-3 and TRBJ2-3; maybe TRBD1 (6 bases). Germline assignment: CDR1 ENHRY and CDR2 SYGVKD. CDR3 length equals 13 residues. Trimming took 9 bases from V and 0 from J, leaving 10 bases between them. The CDR3 coding sequence is TGTGCCATTAACAGGGATAGCACAGATACGCAGTATTTT. Amino acid sequence: CAINRDSTDTQYF.

The DNA of the CDR3 is TGCAGCGTTCCGACAGGGGACTATGGCTACACCTTC. Its protein is CSVPTGDYGYTF. The genes are TRBV29-1 and TRBJ1-2; TRBD1 aligns across 8 bases. The CDR3 runs to 12 residues. Trimming took 5 bases from V and 3 from J; bases not matched to a gene: 2. Germline loops: CDR1 SQVTM, CDR2 ANQGSEA.

There are a few counts of this clone. The CDR3 sequence is CASSFDRGQPQHF. The CDR3 DNA reads TGCGCCAGCAGCTTCGACAGGGGTCAGCCCCAGCATTTT. V is TRBV4-1 and J is TRBJ1-5; TRBD1 aligns across 8 bases. Per germline, CDR1 MGHRA and CDR2 YSYEKL. The CDR3 length is 13 residues. After removal of 5 bases from V and 6 bases from J, the junction contained 3 bases not matched to a gene.

The chain couples TRBV4-1 to TRBJ2-1; 9 bases fit TRBD2. The CDR3 spans 17 residues. CDR1 is MGHRA, CDR2 YSYEKL, per germline. The ends lost 4 bases at V and 3 bases at J; junction bases unmatched: 10. This CDR3 is CASSPQGAGGIYNEQFF. The CDR3 DNA is TGCGCCAGCAGCCCGCAGGGAGCGGGGGGAATCTACAATGAGCAGTTCTTC.

The chain joins TRBV5-1 to TRBJ1-4; TRBD1 is a possible D gene (5 bases). Germline assignment: CDR1 SGHRS and CDR2 YFSETQ. The CDR3 covers 15 residues. The V end lost 3 bases, the J end lost 6 bases, and 15 bases lay between the germline ends. The CDR3 spells CASSWVGGTDEKLFF. CDR3 in DNA: TGCGCCAGCAGCTGGGTGGGAGGGACGGATGAAAAACTGTTTTTT.

Only a few counts were recorded for this clone. CDR3 bases: TGTGCCAGCAGTGATACAGCTAACTATGGCTACACCTTC. Translating it yields CASSDTANYGYTF. The J gene is TRBJ1-2, the V gene TRBV2; D is unclear. The germline gives CDR1 SNHLY, CDR2 FYNNEI. The CDR3 extends over 13 amino acids. Trimming stripped 3 bases from V and 0 bases from J, with 5 bases between.

The sample holds a few counts of this clone. The chain couples TRBV14 to TRBJ1-2, with D uncertain. V lost 2 bases to trimming and J lost 0 bases, with 10 bases between them. The CDR3 extends over 15 amino acids. Germline-derived CDR1 and CDR2 are SGHDN and FVKESK. The CDR3 reads CASSQLPGSNYGYTF. Here the CDR3 DNA reads TGTGCCAGCAGCCAACTCCCGGGTTCTAACTATGGCTACACCTTC.

The chain is built from TRBV27 and TRBJ1-4, with a weak D call TRBD1 (5 bases). Looked up from germline, CDR1 is MNHEY and CDR2 is SMNVEV (reference sequence). The germline V and J ends were trimmed by 8 bases and 8 bases, with 24 bases remaining between them. The CDR3 is 16 amino acids. The CDR3 loop is CASRPITGTLGEKLFF. Here the CDR3 DNA reads TGTGCCAGCCGTCCTATCACAGGCACCCTGGGGGAAAAACTGTTTTTT.

The V and J genes are TRBV14 and TRBJ2-3; TRBD2 matches 12 bases. The CDR3 is 15 residues long. The junction had 4 bases not matched to a gene; V was cut back by 2 bases and J by 7 bases. Looked up from germline, CDR1 is SGHDN and CDR2 is FVKESK. Here the CDR3 reads CASSQLAGGLNTQYF. CDR3 nucleotide sequence: TGTGCCAGCAGCCAACTAGCGGGGGGGCTGAATACGCAGTATTTT.

The sample holds a few counts of this clone. V usage is TRBV28 and J usage is TRBJ2-1, with 10 bases aligning to TRBD2. V trimming: 4 bases; J trimming: 0 bases; junction bases outside the gene matches: 12. The CDR3 is 19 residues long. The germline gives CDR1 MDHEN, CDR2 SYDVKM. The CDR3 region has the DNA TGTGCCAGCAGTTCAGCGCGCTCATCTAGCGGGAGCTCCTACAATGAGCAGTTCTTC. Translated: CASSSARSSSGSSYNEQFF. The variable domain in full, with the rest retrieved from reference TRBV28 and TRBJ2-1, is DVKVTQSSRYLVKRTGEKVFLECVQDMDHENMFWYRQDPGLGLRLIYFSYDVKMKEKGDIPEGYSVSREKKERFSLILESASTNQTSMYLCASSSARSSSGSSYNEQFFGPGTRLTVL.

The chain combines TRBV10-1 with TRBJ1-1; no reliable D call. V was cut by 0 bases and J by 0 bases, with 2 bases left in between. CDR3 length: 13 amino acids. Germline CDR1 WNHNN, CDR2 SYGVQD (reference sequence). The CDR3 nucleotides read TGCGCCAGCAGTGAGTCCATGAACACTGAAGCTTTCTTT. Translated, it gives CASSESMNTEAFF.

This sequence joins TRBV2 and TRBJ1-2; D might be TRBD1 (5 bases). Germline V gene sequence: CDR1 SNHLY, CDR2 FYNNEI. The CDR3 spans 15 residues. The germline V and J ends were trimmed by 2 bases and 4 bases, with 14 bases remaining between them. DNA for the CDR3: TGTGCCAGCAGTGAACAGTCTGGGACTGGCTATGGCTACACCTTC. This encodes CASSEQSGTGYGYTF.

This clone was counted a single time. The chain carries TRBV19 and TRBJ1-2, with 10 positions matching TRBD1. CDR1 LNHDA and CDR2 SQIVND come from the germline V gene (reference sequence). The V segment lost 3 bases and the J segment 8 bases; nucleotides outside the gene matches: 15. CDR3 size: 17 residues. The CDR3 sequence: CASSMKTGGATAVGYTF. The CDR3 DNA follows: TGTGCCAGTAGTATGAAGACAGGGGGCGCGACGGCGGTAGGCTACACCTTC.

The J gene is TRBJ2-2, the V gene TRBV30; 9 bases match TRBD2. The trim removed 4 bases at V and 3 bases at J, leaving 3 bases unmatched. In germline, CDR1 is GTSNPN, CDR2 SVGIG (reference sequence). The CDR3 totals 14 residues. CDR3 coding DNA: TGTGCCTGGATTGGGACTAGCTACACCGGGGAGCTGTTTTTT. Amino acid sequence: CAWIGTSYTGELFF.

The chain is built from TRBV4-2 and TRBJ2-1; 9 bases line up with TRBD2. The length of the CDR3 is 16 residues. The trim removed 4 bases at V and 7 bases at J, leaving 11 bases unmatched. Germline V gene sequence: CDR1 LGHNA, CDR2 YNFKEQ. The CDR3 reads CASSLLQGSGGNEQFF. CDR3 DNA: TGTGCCAGCAGCCTCCTCCAGGGTAGCGGGGGTAATGAGCAGTTCTTC.

The chain joins TRBV7-9 to TRBJ2-7; possibly TRBD1 for D (5 bases). Trimming took 5 bases from V and 2 from J, leaving 13 bases between them. This CDR3 comprises 14 residues. Germline loops: CDR1 SEHNR, CDR2 FQNEAQ (reference sequence). The chain's CDR3 is CASSPRGRPYEQYF. In DNA form, the CDR3 reads TGTGCCAGCAGCCCAAGGGGCAGACCCTACGAGCAGTACTTC.

The genes are TRBV19 and TRBJ2-3; D gene unclear. V was shortened by 5 bases and J by 6 bases, with 9 bases between the two germline ends. The CDR3 runs 12 residues. Germline loops: CDR1 LNHDA, CDR2 SQIVND (reference sequence). The CDR3 reads CASSPSRDTQYF. CDR3 sequence (DNA): TGTGCCAGTAGTCCTTCACGGGATACGCAGTATTTT.

The chain has TRBV10-3 and TRBJ2-2; D not resolved. The CDR3 is 13 residues long. V was clipped by 2 bases and J by 7 bases, with 8 bases between them. Germline V CDR1 and CDR2: ENHRY, SYGVKD. CDR3 DNA: TGTGCCATCAGTGAGACAATTTTCGGGGAGCTGTTTTTT. Protein: CAISETIFGELFF.

The chain combines TRBV4-2 with TRBJ1-2, with 7 bases that match TRBD1. This CDR3 region has 15 residues. Germline CDR1 and CDR2: LGHNA and YNFKEQ. Unmatched junction bases numbered 9, after V lost 4 bases and J lost 4 bases. CDR3 nucleotides: TGTGCCAGCAGCCTGGGCAGGGGGGAAAGCTATGGCTACACCTTC. It encodes CASSLGRGESYGYTF.

This clone was picked up one time. The gene calls are TRBV7-9 and TRBJ2-7; 7 bases match TRBD2. Trimming took 1 base from V and 7 from J; bases not matched to a gene: 10. This CDR3 is 15 amino acids long. The germline gives CDR1 SEHNR, CDR2 FQNEAQ (reference sequence). CDR3 region: CASSLGDYLRGEQYF. In DNA, the CDR3 is TGTGCCAGCAGCTTAGGGGACTACCTACGTGGGGAGCAGTACTTC.

This clone was seen a few times. The chain uses TRBV2 and TRBJ1-1; 8 nucleotides match TRBD1. This CDR3 is built from 15 residues. Germline-derived CDR1 and CDR2 are SNHLY and FYNNEI. The ends lost 6 bases at V and 1 base at J; junction bases unmatched: 7. The CDR3 DNA reads as TGTGCCAGCAGACCGGACAGGGCGAAGAACACTGAAGCTTTCTTT. Its protein product is CASRPDRAKNTEAFF.